A selection of T cell receptor beta chains follows, all from one sample in a study of CD8 T cells in Susac syndrome. TCRdb itself ran the immunoSEQ multiplex PCR reads through MiXCR, one entry per CDR3 protein. The table has about 120,000 distinct CDR3 sequences, 96% seen once. Specimen: CD4+ T cells from PBMCs. The receptors were gathered from a human donor with Susac syndrome. Both conserved end residues are part of each CDR3. A D gene is named only where the DNA matches it firmly. Clone size is not always given. Where it is, it says once, few, many or a class for expanded clones.

V gene: TRBV20-1
clone size: NA
D gene: NA
J gene: TRBJ2-1
CDR3 protein: CSASRASLDNEQFF
CDR3 DNA: TGCAGTGCTAGTCGGGCTAGCTTAGACAATGAGCAGTTCTTC

V gene: TRBV3-1
clone size: NA
D gene: TRBD1
J gene: TRBJ1-2
CDR3 protein: CATQTGGYGYTF
CDR3 DNA: TGTGCCACCCAGACAGGGGGCTATGGCTACACCTTC

V gene: TRBV7-8
clone size: NA
D gene: NA
J gene: TRBJ2-7
CDR3 protein: CASSFSGTPYEQYF
CDR3 DNA: TGTGCCAGCAGCTTTAGCGGCACCCCCTACGAGCAGTACTTC

V gene: TRBV25-1
clone size: NA
D gene: TRBD2
J gene: TRBJ2-3
CDR3 protein: CASSETSGPDTQYF
CDR3 DNA: TGTGCCAGCAGTGAAACTAGCGGGCCAGATACGCAGTATTTT

V gene: TRBV6-1
clone size: NA
D gene: TRBD2
J gene: TRBJ2-5
CDR3 protein: CASSPGLAGGSQETQYF
CDR3 DNA: TGTGCCAGCAGCCCGGGACTAGCGGGAGGCAGCCAAGAGACCCAGTACTTC

V gene: TRBV11-3
clone size: NA
D gene: NA
J gene: TRBJ1-1
CDR3 protein: CASSQRENTEAFF
CDR3 DNA: TGTGCCAGCAGCCAGAGGGAGAACACTGAAGCTTTCTTT

V gene: TRBV12-3/TRBV12-4
clone size: once
D gene: NA
J gene: TRBJ1-1
CDR3 protein: CASTSGRYTEAFF
CDR3 DNA: TGTGCCAGCACCTCGGGGAGGTACACTGAAGCTTTCTTT

V gene: TRBV4-2
clone size: NA
D gene: NA
J gene: TRBJ2-3
CDR3 protein: CASSQPFRGGADTQYF
CDR3 DNA: TGTGCCAGCAGCCAACCATTCCGGGGTGGGGCAGATACGCAGTATTTT

V gene: TRBV29-1
clone size: NA
D gene: TRBD1
J gene: TRBJ2-5
CDR3 protein: CSVEMGQGGETQYF
CDR3 DNA: TGCAGCGTTGAAATGGGACAGGGTGGAGAGACCCAGTACTTC

V gene: TRBV11-2
clone size: NA
D gene: TRBD1
J gene: TRBJ2-5
CDR3 protein: CASSLSGGQGRETQYF
CDR3 DNA: TGTGCCAGCAGCTTATCGGGGGGACAGGGACGGGAGACCCAGTACTTC

V gene: TRBV25-1
clone size: NA
D gene: TRBD2
J gene: TRBJ2-3
CDR3 protein: CASSEGLAGLTDTQYF
CDR3 DNA: TGTGCCAGCAGTGAGGGACTAGCGGGTCTCACAGATACGCAGTATTTT

V gene: TRBV20-1
clone size: NA
D gene: NA
J gene: TRBJ2-5
CDR3 protein: CSATTGQETQYF
CDR3 DNA: TGCAGTGCGACTACAGGGCAAGAGACCCAGTACTTC

V gene: TRBV24-1
clone size: NA
D gene: TRBD1
J gene: TRBJ2-7
CDR3 protein: CATSDPPPGTVSYEQYF
CDR3 DNA: TGTGCCACCAGTGACCCCCCGCCCGGGACAGTCTCCTACGAGCAGTACTTC

V gene: TRBV5-1
clone size: NA
D gene: NA
J gene: TRBJ1-1
CDR3 protein: CASSLEGRVSGTEAFF
CDR3 DNA: TGCGCCAGCAGCTTAGAAGGGCGCGTTAGTGGCACTGAAGCTTTCTTT

V gene: TRBV20-1
clone size: NA
D gene: NA
J gene: TRBJ1-1
CDR3 protein: CSAAETYEENTEAFF
CDR3 DNA: TGCAGTGCTGCCGAGACCTACGAGGAGAACACTGAAGCTTTCTTT

V gene: TRBV27
clone size: NA
D gene: TRBD1
J gene: TRBJ2-5
CDR3 protein: CASSSSIRTGGETQYF
CDR3 DNA: TGTGCCAGCAGTTCCTCGATACGGACAGGCGGAGAGACCCAGTACTTC

V gene: TRBV3-1
clone size: NA
D gene: TRBD1
J gene: TRBJ2-2
CDR3 protein: CASSQTGTETGELFF
CDR3 DNA: TGTGCCAGCAGCCAAACCGGGACAGAGACCGGGGAGCTGTTTTTT

V gene: TRBV15
clone size: once
D gene: TRBD2
J gene: TRBJ2-1
CDR3 protein: CATSSRGASGMSREQFF
CDR3 DNA: TGTGCCACCAGCAGCCGGGGGGCTAGCGGGATGAGTCGTGAGCAGTTCTTC

V gene: TRBV29-1
clone size: NA
D gene: NA
J gene: TRBJ2-5
CDR3 protein: CSVEVVPRETQYF
CDR3 DNA: TGCAGCGTTGAAGTGGTGCCCCGGGAGACCCAGTACTTC

V gene: TRBV5-1
clone size: NA
D gene: NA
J gene: TRBJ2-5
CDR3 protein: CASSLEGGRETQYF
CDR3 DNA: TGCGCCAGCAGCTTGGAAGGAGGGAGAGAGACCCAGTACTTC

V gene: TRBV4-2
clone size: NA
D gene: NA
J gene: TRBJ2-1
CDR3 protein: CASSQEVASYNEQFF
CDR3 DNA: TGTGCCAGCAGCCAAGAGGTAGCGAGCTACAATGAGCAGTTCTTC

V gene: TRBV14
clone size: NA
D gene: TRBD2
J gene: TRBJ2-1
CDR3 protein: CASSQVSGRNYNEQFF
CDR3 DNA: TGTGCCAGCAGCCAAGTGAGCGGGAGGAACTACAATGAGCAGTTCTTC

V gene: TRBV30
clone size: NA
D gene: TRBD1
J gene: TRBJ2-2
CDR3 protein: CAWRDRGRTGELFF
CDR3 DNA: TGTGCCTGGAGGGACAGGGGTCGAACCGGGGAGCTGTTTTTT

V gene: TRBV27
clone size: NA
D gene: TRBD2
J gene: TRBJ2-4
CDR3 protein: CASRKAGELLAKNIQYF
CDR3 DNA: TGTGCCAGCAGAAAAGCGGGAGAGCTTCTAGCCAAAAACATTCAGTACTTC

V gene: TRBV5-4
clone size: NA
D gene: NA
J gene: TRBJ2-1
CDR3 protein: CASSLLPATNEQFF
CDR3 DNA: TGTGCCAGCAGCTTGTTACCGGCCACGAATGAGCAGTTCTTC

V gene: TRBV28
clone size: NA
D gene: NA
J gene: TRBJ2-1
CDR3 protein: CASMGAGSYNEQFF
CDR3 DNA: TGTGCCAGCATGGGTGCGGGCTCCTACAATGAGCAGTTCTTC

V gene: TRBV18
clone size: NA
D gene: NA
J gene: TRBJ2-7
CDR3 protein: CASSPKLYEQYF
CDR3 DNA: TGTGCCAGCTCACCCAAACTCTACGAGCAGTACTTC

V gene: TRBV7-9
clone size: NA
D gene: NA
J gene: TRBJ2-3
CDR3 protein: CASSQGTGVHTQYF
CDR3 DNA: TGTGCCAGCAGCCAGGGGACGGGGGTACATACGCAGTATTTT

V gene: TRBV4-1
clone size: NA
D gene: NA
J gene: TRBJ2-2
CDR3 protein: CASREVVDTGELFF
CDR3 DNA: TGCGCCAGCAGGGAGGTAGTTGACACCGGGGAGCTGTTTTTT

V gene: TRBV6-6
clone size: NA
D gene: TRBD1
J gene: TRBJ1-5
CDR3 protein: CASSYWDRGDQPQHF
CDR3 DNA: TGTGCCAGCAGTTACTGGGACAGGGGGGATCAGCCCCAGCATTTT

V gene: TRBV6-6
clone size: NA
D gene: TRBD1
J gene: TRBJ2-7
CDR3 protein: CASSPGTGLAEQYF
CDR3 DNA: TGTGCCAGCAGCCCCGGGACAGGTTTAGCCGAGCAGTACTTC

V gene: TRBV18
clone size: NA
D gene: NA
J gene: TRBJ1-1
CDR3 protein: CASSAGGGTEAFF
CDR3 DNA: TGTGCCAGCTCAGCCGGGGGCGGCACTGAAGCTTTCTTT

V gene: TRBV20-1
clone size: few
D gene: NA
J gene: TRBJ2-4
CDR3 protein: CSARKGGENIQYF
CDR3 DNA: TGCAGTGCTAGGAAGGGGGGCGAAAACATTCAGTACTTC

V gene: TRBV4-1
clone size: NA
D gene: TRBD2
J gene: TRBJ2-5
CDR3 protein: CASSHDPGLAGETQYF
CDR3 DNA: TGCGCCAGCAGCCACGACCCGGGACTAGCAGGGGAGACCCAGTACTTC

V gene: TRBV6-1
clone size: NA
D gene: TRBD2
J gene: TRBJ2-7
CDR3 protein: CASSSLAGGPDRYEQYF
CDR3 DNA: TGTGCCAGCAGTAGCCTGGCGGGAGGGCCGGATCGCTACGAGCAGTACTTC

V gene: TRBV7-8
clone size: NA
D gene: TRBD2
J gene: TRBJ2-1
CDR3 protein: CASTSGGNEQFF
CDR3 DNA: TGTGCCAGCACCTCGGGGGGGAATGAGCAGTTCTTC

V gene: TRBV9
clone size: once
D gene: NA
J gene: TRBJ2-1
CDR3 protein: CASSVSGPGMNEQFF
CDR3 DNA: TGTGCCAGCAGCGTTTCCGGACCAGGAATGAATGAGCAGTTCTTC

V gene: TRBV29-1
clone size: NA
D gene: NA
J gene: TRBJ1-3
CDR3 protein: CSVEGGGNTIYF
CDR3 DNA: TGCAGCGTTGAAGGGGGGGGAAACACCATATATTTT

V gene: TRBV29-1
clone size: NA
D gene: NA
J gene: TRBJ2-5
CDR3 protein: CSVGWQRAPETQYF
CDR3 DNA: TGCAGCGTTGGTTGGCAGCGGGCGCCAGAGACCCAGTACTTC

V gene: TRBV12-3/TRBV12-4
clone size: NA
D gene: NA
J gene: TRBJ1-2
CDR3 protein: CASSLGAGENYGYTF
CDR3 DNA: TGTGCCAGCAGTTTAGGCGCAGGGGAAAACTATGGCTACACCTTC

V gene: TRBV4-2
clone size: NA
D gene: NA
J gene: TRBJ2-1
CDR3 protein: CASSQDRLDNEQFF
CDR3 DNA: TGTGCCAGCAGCCAAGACAGGTTAGACAATGAGCAGTTCTTC

V gene: TRBV15
clone size: NA
D gene: NA
J gene: TRBJ2-7
CDR3 protein: CATSRDSNQRGSEQYF
CDR3 DNA: TGTGCCACCAGCAGAGATTCGAACCAAAGGGGATCCGAGCAGTACTTC

V gene: TRBV20-1
clone size: NA
D gene: NA
J gene: TRBJ2-2
CDR3 protein: CSARPRRKGTGELFF
CDR3 DNA: TGCAGTGCTAGACCTCGCAGGAAAGGCACCGGGGAGCTGTTTTTT

V gene: TRBV12-3/TRBV12-4
clone size: NA
D gene: TRBD2
J gene: TRBJ2-1
CDR3 protein: CASSRLAGGNEQFF
CDR3 DNA: TGTGCCAGCAGTCGACTAGCGGGAGGTAATGAGCAGTTCTTC

V gene: TRBV13
clone size: NA
D gene: NA
J gene: TRBJ2-5
CDR3 protein: CASSLVSGPYQETQYF
CDR3 DNA: TGTGCCAGCAGCTTAGTGTCCGGACCCTACCAAGAGACCCAGTACTTC

V gene: TRBV14
clone size: NA
D gene: NA
J gene: TRBJ2-5
CDR3 protein: CASSQGGGVETQYF
CDR3 DNA: TGTGCCAGCAGCCAAGGAGGCGGAGTGGAGACCCAGTACTTC

V gene: TRBV29-1
clone size: NA
D gene: TRBD1
J gene: TRBJ1-2
CDR3 protein: CSVAGTGVDFDGYTF
CDR3 DNA: TGCAGCGTTGCCGGGACAGGGGTGGACTTTGATGGCTACACCTTC

V gene: TRBV29-1
clone size: NA
D gene: TRBD1
J gene: TRBJ1-1
CDR3 protein: CSVEVRQGRTEAFF
CDR3 DNA: TGCAGCGTTGAAGTTCGACAGGGAAGGACTGAAGCTTTCTTT

V gene: TRBV15
clone size: NA
D gene: NA
J gene: TRBJ2-7
CDR3 protein: CATSSSGFYEQYF
CDR3 DNA: TGTGCCACCAGCAGTTCCGGATTCTACGAGCAGTACTTC

V gene: TRBV12-3/TRBV12-4
clone size: NA
D gene: TRBD1
J gene: TRBJ1-1
CDR3 protein: CASSFSDRGTEAFF
CDR3 DNA: TGTGCCAGCAGTTTCTCCGACAGGGGAACTGAAGCTTTCTTT